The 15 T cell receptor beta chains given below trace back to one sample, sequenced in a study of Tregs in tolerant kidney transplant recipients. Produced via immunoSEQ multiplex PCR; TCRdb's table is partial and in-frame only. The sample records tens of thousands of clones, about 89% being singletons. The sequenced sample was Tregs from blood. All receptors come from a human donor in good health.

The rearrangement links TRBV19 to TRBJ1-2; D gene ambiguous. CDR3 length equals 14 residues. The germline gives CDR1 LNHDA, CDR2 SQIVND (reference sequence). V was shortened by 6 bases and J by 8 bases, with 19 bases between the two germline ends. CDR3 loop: CASSFRRVEEGYTF. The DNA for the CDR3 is TGTGCCAGTAGCTTCAGGAGGGTGGAAGAAGGCTACACCTTC.

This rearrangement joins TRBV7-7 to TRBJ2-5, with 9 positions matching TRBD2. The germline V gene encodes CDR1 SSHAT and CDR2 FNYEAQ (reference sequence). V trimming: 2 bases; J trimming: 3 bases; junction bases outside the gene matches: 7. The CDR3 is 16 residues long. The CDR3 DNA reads TGTGCCAGCAGCTTAAGCGCTAGCGGGAATAAAGAGACCCAGTACTTC. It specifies CASSLSASGNKETQYF.

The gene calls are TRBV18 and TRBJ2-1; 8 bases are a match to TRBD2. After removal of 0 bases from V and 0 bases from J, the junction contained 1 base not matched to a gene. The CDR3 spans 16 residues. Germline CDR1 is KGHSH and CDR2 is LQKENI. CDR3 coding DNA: TGTGCCAGCTCACCACCGAGCGGGGGCTCCTACAATGAGCAGTTCTTC. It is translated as CASSPPSGGSYNEQFF.

The CDR3 spells CASKSLGTDTQYF. The CDR3 region has the DNA TGCGCCAGCAAAAGCTTGGGGACAGATACGCAGTATTTT. The V gene is TRBV5-1, the J gene TRBJ2-3; unclear D gene. The CDR3 is 13 residues long. Between the trimmed V and J ends, which lost 6 bases and 3 bases, there was a span of 11 bases. Germline CDR1 is SGHRS and CDR2 is YFSETQ.

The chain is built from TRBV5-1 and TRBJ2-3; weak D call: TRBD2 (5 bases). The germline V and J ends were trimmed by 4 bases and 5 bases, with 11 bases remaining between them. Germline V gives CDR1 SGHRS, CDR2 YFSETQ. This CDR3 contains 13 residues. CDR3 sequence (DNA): TGCGCCAGCAGCCGCTCGGGATTAGATACGCAGTATTTT. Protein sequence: CASSRSGLDTQYF.

CDR3 in amino acids: CASTGTGGSGTEAFF. The CDR3 DNA sequence: TGTGCCAGCACCGGGACAGGGGGTTCAGGCACTGAAGCTTTCTTT. The V gene is TRBV6-6, the J gene TRBJ1-1; the match to TRBD1 covers 11 bases. The CDR3 runs to 15 residues. Germline loops: CDR1 MNHNY, CDR2 SVGAGI (reference sequence). J was trimmed by 4 bases and V by 7 bases; bases with no gene match: 8.

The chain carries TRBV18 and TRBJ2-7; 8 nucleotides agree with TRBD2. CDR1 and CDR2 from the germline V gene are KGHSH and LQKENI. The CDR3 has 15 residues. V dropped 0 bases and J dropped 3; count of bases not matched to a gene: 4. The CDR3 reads CASSPPSGRRYEQYF. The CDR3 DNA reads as TGTGCCAGCTCACCACCCAGCGGGAGACGCTACGAGCAGTACTTC.

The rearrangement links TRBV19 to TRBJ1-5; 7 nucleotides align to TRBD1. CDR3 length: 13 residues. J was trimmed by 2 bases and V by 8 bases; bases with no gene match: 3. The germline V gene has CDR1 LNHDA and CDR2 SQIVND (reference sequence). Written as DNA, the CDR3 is TGTGCCAGTCACGACAGGGGCAATCAGCCCCAGCATTTT. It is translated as CASHDRGNQPQHF.

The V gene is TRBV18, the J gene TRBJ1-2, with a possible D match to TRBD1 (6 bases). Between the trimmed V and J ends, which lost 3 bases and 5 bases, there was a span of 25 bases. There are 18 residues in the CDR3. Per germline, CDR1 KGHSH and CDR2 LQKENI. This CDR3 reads CASSPRGRGHLGGYGYTF. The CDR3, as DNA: TGTGCCAGCTCACCCCGGGGCAGGGGTCACCTCGGAGGGTATGGCTACACCTTC.

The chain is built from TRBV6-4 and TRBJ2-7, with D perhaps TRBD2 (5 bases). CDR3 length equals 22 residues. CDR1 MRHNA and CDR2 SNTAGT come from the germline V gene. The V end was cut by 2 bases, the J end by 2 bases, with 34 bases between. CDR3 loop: CASSDLRAATPLDPTPPYEQYF. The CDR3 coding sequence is TGTGCCAGCAGTGACCTGAGGGCGGCCACCCCTTTGGATCCCACGCCCCCCTACGAGCAGTACTTC.

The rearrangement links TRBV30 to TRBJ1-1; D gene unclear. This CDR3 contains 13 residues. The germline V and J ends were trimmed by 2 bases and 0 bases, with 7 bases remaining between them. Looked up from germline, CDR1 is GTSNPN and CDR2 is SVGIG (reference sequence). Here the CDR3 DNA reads TGTGCCTGGAGTAGGAGTGTGAACACTGAAGCTTTCTTT. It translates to CAWSRSVNTEAFF. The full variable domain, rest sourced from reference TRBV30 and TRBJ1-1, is SQTIHQWPATLVQPVGSPLSLECTVEGTSNPNLYWYRQAAGRGLQLLFYSVGIGQISSEVPQNLSASRPQDRQFILSSKKLLLSDSGFYLCAWSRSVNTEAFFGQGTRLTVV.

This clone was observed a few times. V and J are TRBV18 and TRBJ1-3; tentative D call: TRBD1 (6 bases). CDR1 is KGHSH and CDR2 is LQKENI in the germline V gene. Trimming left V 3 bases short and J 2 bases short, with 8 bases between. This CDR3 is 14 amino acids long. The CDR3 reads CASSPDRTGNTIYF. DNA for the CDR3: TGTGCCAGCTCACCCGACAGGACTGGAAACACCATATATTTT.

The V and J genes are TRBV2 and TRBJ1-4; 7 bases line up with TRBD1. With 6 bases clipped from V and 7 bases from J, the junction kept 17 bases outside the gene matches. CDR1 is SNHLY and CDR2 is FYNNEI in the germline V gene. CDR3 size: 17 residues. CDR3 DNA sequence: TGTGCCAGCAGGCCGGGGAGTGGGAGGGGGCGGAGTGAAAAACTGTTTTTT. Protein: CASRPGSGRGRSEKLFF.

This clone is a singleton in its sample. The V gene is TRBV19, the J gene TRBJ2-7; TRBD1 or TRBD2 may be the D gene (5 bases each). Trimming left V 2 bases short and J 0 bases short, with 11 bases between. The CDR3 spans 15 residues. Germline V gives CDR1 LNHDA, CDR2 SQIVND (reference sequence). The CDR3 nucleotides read TGTGCCAGTAGTATACGGGGCGGAAGCTCCTACGAGCAGTACTTC. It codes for CASSIRGGSSYEQYF.

The DNA of the CDR3 is TGTGCCAGTAGTCACCAGGGGGGGCGAGTGACCCAGTACTTC. Translating gives CASSHQGGRVTQYF. This chain connects TRBV19 to TRBJ2-5, with D perhaps given as TRBD1 or TRBD2 (7 bases each). Per germline, CDR1 LNHDA and CDR2 SQIVND (reference sequence). V dropped 5 bases and J dropped 7 bases, with 17 bases sitting between them. CDR3 length equals 14 residues.